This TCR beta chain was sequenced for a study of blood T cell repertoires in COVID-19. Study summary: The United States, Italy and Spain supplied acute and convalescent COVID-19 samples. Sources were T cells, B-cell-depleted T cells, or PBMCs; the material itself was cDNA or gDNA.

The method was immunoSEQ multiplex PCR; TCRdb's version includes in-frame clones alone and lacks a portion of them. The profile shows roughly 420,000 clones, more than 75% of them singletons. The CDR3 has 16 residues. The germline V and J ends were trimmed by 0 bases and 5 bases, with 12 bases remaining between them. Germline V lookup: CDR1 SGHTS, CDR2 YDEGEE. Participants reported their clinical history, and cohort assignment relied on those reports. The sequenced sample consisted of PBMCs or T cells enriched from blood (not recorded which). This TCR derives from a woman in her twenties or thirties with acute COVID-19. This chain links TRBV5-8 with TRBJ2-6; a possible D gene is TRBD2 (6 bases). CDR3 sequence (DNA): TGTGCCAGCAGCTTGGATTCGGGACTCTGGGCCAACGTCCTGACTTTC. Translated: CASSLDSGLWANVLTF.